Below, one T cell receptor (beta chain) is given with its context. Antigen specificity is unknown. This sample is part of a study of T cell repertoires in cytomegalovirus infection. At the level of the study: CMV infection together with matching HLA type was indicated by public TCR beta signatures.

Notes on the study in general: Dominant in the ex vivo response were TCR beta clonotypes restricted by HLA-C and specific for CMV. Individuals carrying CMV plus the relevant HLA were identified by cumulative frequency of public TCR beta families.

TCRdb used MiXCR to reprocess the reads, holding one entry per CDR3 protein. The profile shows approximately 240,000 distinct CDR3 sequences, 9% to 15% of them singletons. This CDR3 contains 12 residues. The germline V gene has CDR1 SQVTM and CDR2 ANQGSEA. Trimming cost V 3 bases and J 8 bases, with 11 bases left between them. The chain carries TRBV29-1 and TRBJ2-1; D is perhaps TRBD1 or TRBD2 (5 bases each). The sequence derives from a human donor in good health (CMV status not recorded). Some clones in this sample may be carry-over from other donors' samples. Sequencing input: PBMCs. The DNA for the CDR3 is TGCAGCGTTGACCCGGGGACGGATGAGCAGTTCTTC. It encodes CSVDPGTDEQFF.